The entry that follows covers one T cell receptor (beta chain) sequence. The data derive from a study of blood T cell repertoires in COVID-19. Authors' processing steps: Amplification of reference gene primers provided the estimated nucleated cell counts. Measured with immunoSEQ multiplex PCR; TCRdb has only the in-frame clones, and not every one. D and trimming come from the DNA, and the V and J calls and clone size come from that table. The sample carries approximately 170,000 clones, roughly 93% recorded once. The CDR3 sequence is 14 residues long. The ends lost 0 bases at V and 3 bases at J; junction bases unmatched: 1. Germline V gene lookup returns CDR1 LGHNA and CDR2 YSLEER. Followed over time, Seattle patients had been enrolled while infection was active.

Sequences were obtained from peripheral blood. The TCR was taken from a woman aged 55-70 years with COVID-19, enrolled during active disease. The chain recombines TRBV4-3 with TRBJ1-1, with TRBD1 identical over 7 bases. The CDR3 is CASSQDRGDTEAFF. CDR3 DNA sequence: TGCGCCAGCAGCCAAGACAGGGGGGACACTGAAGCTTTCTTT.